This record covers a single TCR beta chain. Using a J-beta primer mix together with a sample-barcoded 5' primer, a second PCR was run for roughly 6 to 11 cycles. Each CDR3 protein gets one entry after TCRdb re-called the 5' RACE reads with MiXCR. Among about 1.4 million distinct CDR3 sequences listed, around 55% were seen once. The CDR3 is made up of 14 amino acids. Trimming took 4 bases from V and 5 from J; bases not matched to a gene: 6. This sample stems from a study of blood T cells in healthy people across ages. The sequence came from a young man in good health. Sequenced input: blood. V and J are TRBV12-3 or TRBV12-4 and TRBJ2-3; 7 nucleotides match TRBD2. The CDR3 reads CASSYGGLVDTQYF. The CDR3 DNA reads TGTGCCAGCAGTTACGGCGGACTAGTAGATACGCAGTATTTT.